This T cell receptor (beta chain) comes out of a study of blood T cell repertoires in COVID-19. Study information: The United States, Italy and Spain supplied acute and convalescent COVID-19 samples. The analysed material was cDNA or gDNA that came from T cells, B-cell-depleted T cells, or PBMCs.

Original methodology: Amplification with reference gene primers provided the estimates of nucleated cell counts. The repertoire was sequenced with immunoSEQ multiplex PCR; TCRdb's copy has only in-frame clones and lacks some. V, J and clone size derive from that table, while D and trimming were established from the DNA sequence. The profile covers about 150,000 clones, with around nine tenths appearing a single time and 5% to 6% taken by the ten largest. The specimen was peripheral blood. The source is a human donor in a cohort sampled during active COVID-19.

CDR3 coding DNA: TGTGCCAGCAGGCCCACCGGGACAGGGGTGCTCGAGCAGTACTTC. Amino acids: CASRPTGTGVLEQYF. The rearrangement uses TRBV28 and TRBJ2-7, with 10 bases lining up with TRBD1. CDR1 is MDHEN, CDR2 SYDVKM, per germline. The CDR3 consists of 15 residues. Losses at the gene ends were 6 bases for V and 6 bases for J; bases not matched to a gene: 11.